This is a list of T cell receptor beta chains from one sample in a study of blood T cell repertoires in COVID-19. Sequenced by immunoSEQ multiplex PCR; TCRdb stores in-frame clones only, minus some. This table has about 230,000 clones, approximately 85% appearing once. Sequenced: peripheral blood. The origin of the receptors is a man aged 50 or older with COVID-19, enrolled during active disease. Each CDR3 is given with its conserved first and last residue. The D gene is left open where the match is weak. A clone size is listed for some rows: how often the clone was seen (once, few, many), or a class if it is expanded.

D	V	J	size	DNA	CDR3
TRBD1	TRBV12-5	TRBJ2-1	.	TGTGCTAGTGGCTCAACAGGGGCCGCTCCTGAGCAGTTCTTC	CASGSTGAAPEQFF
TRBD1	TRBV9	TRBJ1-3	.	TGTGCCAGCAGCGTAGGACGGGACAGGGGGCGCCTCGGATCTGGAAACACCATATATTTT	CASSVGRDRGRLGSGNTIYF
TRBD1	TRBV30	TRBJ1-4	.	TGTGCCTGGAGGCCGGGACAGGGAAGAATTGAAAAACTGTTTTTT	CAWRPGQGRIEKLFF
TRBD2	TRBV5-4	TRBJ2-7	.	TGTGCCAGCAGCTCCGGGGGGGCCTCGCTCGAGCAGTACTTC	CASSSGGASLEQYF
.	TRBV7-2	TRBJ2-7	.	TGTGCCAGCAGCTCCTGGACATTCTCCTACGAGCAGTACTTC	CASSSWTFSYEQYF
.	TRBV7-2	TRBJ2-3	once	TGTGCCAGCAGCTTGCAACTCGGAGCAGCTGGTGCTACGCAGTATTTT	CASSLQLGAAGATQYF
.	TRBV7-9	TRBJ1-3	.	TGTGCCAGCAGCCCTAGTCCCGGGTTGCACACCATATATTTT	CASSPSPGLHTIYF
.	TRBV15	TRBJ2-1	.	TGTGCCACCAACGTGGGGGGGGGCCGCAATGAGCAGTTCTTC	CATNVGGGRNEQFF
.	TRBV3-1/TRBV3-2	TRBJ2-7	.	TGTGCCAGCAGCCCACAGGGAGGGAACTCCTACGAGCAGTACTTC	CASSPQGGNSYEQYF
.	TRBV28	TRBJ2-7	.	TGTGCCAGCAGTTTGCCCGGTCTGCAGGTGACCTCCTACGAGCAGTACTTC	CASSLPGLQVTSYEQYF
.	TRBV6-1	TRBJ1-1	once	TGTGCCAGCAGTGATCCGGTGGACAGCAGTACAGGGCCTGAAGCTTTCTTT	CASSDPVDSSTGPEAFF
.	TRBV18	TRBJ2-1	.	TGTGCCAGCTCACCGTTGCAGAACAATGAGCAGTTCTTC	CASSPLQNNEQFF
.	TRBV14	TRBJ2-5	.	TGTGCCAGCAGCCAAGATCCGCCAGGGATACAAGAGACCCAGTACTTC	CASSQDPPGIQETQYF
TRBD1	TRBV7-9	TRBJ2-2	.	TGTGCCAGCAAGAAAGCGCCGGGACAGGGGGCGGGGAACACCGGGGAGCTGTTTTTT	CASKKAPGQGAGNTGELFF
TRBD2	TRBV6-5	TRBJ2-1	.	TGTGCCAGCAGTTACGGGGTGGCGGGGGGGCGTGAGCAGTTCTTC	CASSYGVAGGREQFF
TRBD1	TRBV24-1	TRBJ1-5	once	TGTGCCACCAGTGGGGCAGGGGGCATGCCCCAGCATTTT	CATSGAGGMPQHF
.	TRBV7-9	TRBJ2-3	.	TGTGCCAGCAGCTTAAGGGGGTTCGGGGATTTAGATACGCAGTATTTT	CASSLRGFGDLDTQYF
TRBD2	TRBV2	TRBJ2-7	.	TGTGCCAGCAGTGATTTTCCGACCAGCGGGGGTTTCGAGCAGTACTTC	CASSDFPTSGGFEQYF
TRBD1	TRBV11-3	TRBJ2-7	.	TGTGCCAGCAGCTTGGGACAGGGGATTATGTACGAGCAGTACTTC	CASSLGQGIMYEQYF
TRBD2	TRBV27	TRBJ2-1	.	TGTGCCAGCAGTTTTAGCGGGGGGGCGGTTGAGCAGTTCTTC	CASSFSGGAVEQFF
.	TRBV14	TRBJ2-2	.	TGTGCCAGCAGCCAATTAACCGGGGAGCTGTTTTTT	CASSQLTGELFF
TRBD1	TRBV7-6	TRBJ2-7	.	TGTGCCAGCAGCCCCGGGACAGGGGCCCACGAGCAGTACTTC	CASSPGTGAHEQYF
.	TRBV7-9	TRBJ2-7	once	TGTGCCAGCAGCTCGCGATCCTACGAGCAGTACTTC	CASSSRSYEQYF
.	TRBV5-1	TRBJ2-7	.	TGCGCCAGCAATCCGGGAGCGGGCAGGGCCTACGAGCAGTACTTC	CASNPGAGRAYEQYF
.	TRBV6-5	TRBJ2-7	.	TGTGCCAGCAGTAGAGGGTTTGGATTTTTATACGAGCAGTACTTC	CASSRGFGFLYEQYF
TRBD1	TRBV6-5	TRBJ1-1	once	TGTGCCAGCAGCCAAGACAGGGGGCGAGGGACTGAAGCTTTCTTT	CASSQDRGRGTEAFF
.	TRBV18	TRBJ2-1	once	TGTGCCAGCTCACCGCGACAGCTGGGGCCTACTTACAATGAGCAGTTCTTC	CASSPRQLGPTYNEQFF
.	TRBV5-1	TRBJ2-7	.	TGCGCCAGCAGCCCCGCTCCTAGCGCCTACGAGCAGTACTTC	CASSPAPSAYEQYF
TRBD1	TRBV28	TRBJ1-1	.	TGTGCCAGCAGACAGGCGACAGGGGGCCTGACTGAAGCTTTCTTT	CASRQATGGLTEAFF
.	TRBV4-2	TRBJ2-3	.	TGTGCCAGCAGCCAAGATCAGGCTAGCGGCACAGATACGCAGTATTTT	CASSQDQASGTDTQYF
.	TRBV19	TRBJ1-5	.	TGTGCCAGTAGTATAGATCTTTTCGGGGGGAATCAGCCCCAGCATTTT	CASSIDLFGGNQPQHF
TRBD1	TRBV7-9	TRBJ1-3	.	TGTGCCAGCAGCCAGACAGGGAACGGAAACACCATATATTTT	CASSQTGNGNTIYF
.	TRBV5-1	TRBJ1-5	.	TGCGCCAGCAGCTTGGGTATCAATCAGCCCCAGCATTTT	CASSLGINQPQHF
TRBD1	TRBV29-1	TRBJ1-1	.	TGCAGCGCGACAGGGGGCAGACTGAAAACTGAAGCTTTCTTT	CSATGGRLKTEAFF
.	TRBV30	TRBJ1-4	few	TGTGCCGGACGGGGGTACGAAAAACTGTTTTTT	CAGRGYEKLFF
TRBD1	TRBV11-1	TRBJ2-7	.	TGTGCCAGCAGTCGAACAGGGGGGTCCTACGAGCAGTACTTC	CASSRTGGSYEQYF
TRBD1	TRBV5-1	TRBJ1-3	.	TGCGCCAGCAGCTTGGGTGTACAGGGGTCCGGAAACACCATATATTTT	CASSLGVQGSGNTIYF
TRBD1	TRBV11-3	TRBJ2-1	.	TGTGCCAGCAGCTCGGGACAGGGGTATGAGCAGTTCTTC	CASSSGQGYEQFF
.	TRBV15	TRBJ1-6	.	TGTGCCACCGCCAGGGAGGGTAATTCACCCCTCCACTTT	CATAREGNSPLHF
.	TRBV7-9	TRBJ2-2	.	TGTGCCAGCAGCTCTTTGTCCTCCTCAGGGGGGGAGCTGTTTTTT	CASSSLSSSGGELFF
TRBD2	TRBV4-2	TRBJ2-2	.	TGTGCCAGCAGCCAAAGACTAGCGGATTCCGGGGAGCTGTTTTTT	CASSQRLADSGELFF
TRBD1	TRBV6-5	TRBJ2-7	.	TGTGCCAGCAGTTACTCGGGCCAGGGGGCGAGGGAGCAGTACTTC	CASSYSGQGAREQYF
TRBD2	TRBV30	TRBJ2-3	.	TGTGCCTGGAGTGTCCCGGGGGGGACTAGCACAGATACGCAGTATTTT	CAWSVPGGTSTDTQYF
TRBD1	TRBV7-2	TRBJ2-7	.	TGTGCCAGCAGCTCCGATTTCAGGGGGCTGATCGAGCAGTACTTC	CASSSDFRGLIEQYF
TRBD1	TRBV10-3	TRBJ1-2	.	TGTGCCATCAGTGAGTCCAGGGGGACAGAGGGGTACTATGGCTACACCTTC	CAISESRGTEGYYGYTF
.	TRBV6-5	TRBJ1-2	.	TGTGCCAGCACCTGGGGACACCTCTATGGCTACACCTTC	CASTWGHLYGYTF
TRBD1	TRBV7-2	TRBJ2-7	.	TGTGCCAGCAGCTCCCGGGACAGGGGCCACGAGCAGTACTTC	CASSSRDRGHEQYF
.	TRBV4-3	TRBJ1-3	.	TGCGCCAGCAGCCAGGCCGGACAGGGAAACACCATATATTTT	CASSQAGQGNTIYF
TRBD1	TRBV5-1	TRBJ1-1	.	TGCGCCAGCAGCGGACAGGGGGCCGGTACTGAAGCTTTCTTT	CASSGQGAGTEAFF
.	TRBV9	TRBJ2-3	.	TGTGCCAGCAGCGAGAAAAGAGGAGGCCTAAACACAGATACGCAGTATTTT	CASSEKRGGLNTDTQYF
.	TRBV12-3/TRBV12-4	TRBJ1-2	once	TGTGCCAACTACGACGGCTATGGCTACACCTTC	CANYDGYGYTF
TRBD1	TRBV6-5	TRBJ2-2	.	TGTGCCAGCTTCCCGGGACAGGGTGTTTCCGGGGAGCTGTTTTTT	CASFPGQGVSGELFF
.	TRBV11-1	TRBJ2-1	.	TGTGCCAGCAGCTCGGACAATTACAATGAGCAGTTCTTC	CASSSDNYNEQFF
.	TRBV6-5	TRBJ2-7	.	TGTGCCACCAGCGGACAGTCGAGCTCCTACGAGCAGTACTTC	CATSGQSSSYEQYF
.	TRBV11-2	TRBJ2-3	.	TGTGCCAGCAGCTCCCGACTAGAGGGAAATACGCAGTATTTT	CASSSRLEGNTQYF